This TCR beta chain emerged from a study of blood T cells in healthy people across ages. Broader study findings: One million T cells yielded diversity estimates that were considered underestimates. Per million T cells, the diversity of TCR beta decreased roughly linearly as age advanced.

The V gene end was trimmed by 3 bases and the J gene end by 5 bases; junction bases not matched to a gene: 8. CDR3 length: 16 residues. Germline loops: CDR1 LNHDA, CDR2 SQIVND (reference sequence). PCR was performed a second time for about 6 to 11 cycles using a sample-barcoded 5' primer and a J-beta primer mix. TCRdb processed the 5' RACE reads anew with MiXCR; each CDR3 protein has one entry. The sample consists of roughly 1,100,000 distinct CDR3 sequences, under 30% of them appearing once. Only a few counts were recorded for this clonotype. The target antigen is unknown. The same data also contributed to another study, on T cells of mothers and their children. Turning to that study: Each donor was one of three healthy Caucasian mothers or one of their six children.

What was sequenced was blood. The clonotype originates from a girl aged 2 to 10 in good health. This chain links TRBV19 with TRBJ1-1; 11 bases are shared with TRBD1. Written as DNA, the CDR3 is TGTGCCAGTAGTATGGGGACAGGGGGTATTGGTACTGAAGCTTTCTTT. This translates into CASSMGTGGIGTEAFF.